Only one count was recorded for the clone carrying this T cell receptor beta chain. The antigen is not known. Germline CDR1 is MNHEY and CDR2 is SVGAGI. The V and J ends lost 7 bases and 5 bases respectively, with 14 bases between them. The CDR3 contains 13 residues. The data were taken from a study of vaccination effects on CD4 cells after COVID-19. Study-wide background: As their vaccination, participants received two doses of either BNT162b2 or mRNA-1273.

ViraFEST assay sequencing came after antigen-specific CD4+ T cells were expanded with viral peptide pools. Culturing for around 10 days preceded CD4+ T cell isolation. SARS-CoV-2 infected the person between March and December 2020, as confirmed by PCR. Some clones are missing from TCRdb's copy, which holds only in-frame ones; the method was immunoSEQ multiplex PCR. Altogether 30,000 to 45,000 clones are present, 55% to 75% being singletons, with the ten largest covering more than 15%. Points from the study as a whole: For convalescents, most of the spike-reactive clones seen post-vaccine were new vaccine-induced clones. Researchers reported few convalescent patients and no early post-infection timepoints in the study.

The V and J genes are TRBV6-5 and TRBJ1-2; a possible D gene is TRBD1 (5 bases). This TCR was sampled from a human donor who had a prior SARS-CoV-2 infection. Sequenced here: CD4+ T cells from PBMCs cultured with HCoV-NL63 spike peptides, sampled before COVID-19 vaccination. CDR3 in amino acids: CASTQAAGYGYTF. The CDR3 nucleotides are TGTGCCAGCACCCAAGCGGCAGGGTATGGCTACACCTTC.